The source of this T cell receptor (beta chain) is a study of CD8+ T cells in alopecia areata. Study-wide results and limits: Lesional scalp exceeded normal scalp in clonality, especially in alopecia totalis/universalis.

CDR1 is SGHVS and CDR2 is FQNEAQ in the germline V gene. CDR3 length: 15 residues. The ends were cut back, 1 base at V and 0 bases at J, with 8 bases in the middle. The sequencing template was cDNA reverse transcribed from extracted RNA. Only in-frame clones appear in the TCRdb table, and some are missing; sequencing was by immunoSEQ multiplex PCR. The sample records about 110,000 clones, about 50% being singletons. A note on this clone: Its antigen is currently unknown.

The chain recombines TRBV7-8 with TRBJ2-3; unclear D gene. Sequenced input: NKG2D-low CD8+ T cells sorted from blood. This TCR was sampled from a human donor with alopecia areata. CDR3 nucleotides: TGTGCCAGCAGCTTAGTGGGGTCTAGCACAGATACGCAGTATTTT. Protein: CASSLVGSSTDTQYF.